This T cell receptor beta chain was identified during a study of T cell responses to AZD1222 COVID-19 vaccine. The method was immunoSEQ multiplex PCR; TCRdb's version includes in-frame clones alone and lacks a portion of them. Among some 150,000 clones listed, under 95% were seen once. Whole-study results and caveats: Repertoires were obtained solely post-peak T cell response. Among the donors, most were white British and more were female, and clonal diversity was possibly underestimated. Only a handful of AZD1222 recipients tested seropositive at baseline.

CDR1 and CDR2 from the germline V gene are MNHEY and SVGAGI. V lost 5 bases and J lost 2, with 10 bases in between. The CDR3 length is 13 residues. Notes on this clone: What it recognizes is unknown.

The sequenced sample was peripheral blood, obtained on day 0 of AZD1222 vaccination. The V and J genes are TRBV6-5 and TRBJ2-7; D possibly corresponds to TRBD2 (5 bases). The receptor's source is an adult in good health. CDR3 sequence reads: CASSRGIPYEQYF. CDR3 coding DNA: TGTGCCAGCAGTCGAGGGATCCCCTACGAGCAGTACTTC.